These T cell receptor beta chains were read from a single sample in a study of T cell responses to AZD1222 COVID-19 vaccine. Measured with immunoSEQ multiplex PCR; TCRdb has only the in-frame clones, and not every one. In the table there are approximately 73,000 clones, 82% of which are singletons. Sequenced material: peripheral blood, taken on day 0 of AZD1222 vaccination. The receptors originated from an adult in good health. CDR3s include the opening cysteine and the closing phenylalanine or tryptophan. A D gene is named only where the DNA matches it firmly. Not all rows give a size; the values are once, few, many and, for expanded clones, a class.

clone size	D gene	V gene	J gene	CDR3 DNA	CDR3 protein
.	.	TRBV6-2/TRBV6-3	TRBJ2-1	TGTGCCAGCAGTTACACGGCCCAGAGGGGGGCACCCTACAATGAGCAGTTCTTC	CASSYTAQRGAPYNEQFF
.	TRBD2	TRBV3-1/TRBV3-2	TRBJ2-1	TGTGCCAGCAGCCAAATGGGACTAGCTTCCCATGGGGATGAGCAGTTCTTC	CASSQMGLASHGDEQFF
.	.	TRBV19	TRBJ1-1	TGTGCCAGTAGGTCCCTGGGCCCCGAGGAGGCTGAAGCTTTCTTT	CASRSLGPEEAEAFF
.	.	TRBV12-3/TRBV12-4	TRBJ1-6	TGTGCCAGCAAAACCGAGAATTCACCCCTCCACTTT	CASKTENSPLHF
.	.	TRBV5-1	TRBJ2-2	TGCGCCAGCAGCCCTCCGACGGGTCAACTCACCGGGGAGCTGTTTTTT	CASSPPTGQLTGELFF
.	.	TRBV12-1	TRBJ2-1	TGTGCCAGCAGCTTTCGCGTCTCCTACAATGAGCAGTTCTTC	CASSFRVSYNEQFF
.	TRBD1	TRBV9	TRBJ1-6	TGTGCCAGCAGCTCAGACAGGGGGCGGAATTCACCCCTCCACTTT	CASSSDRGRNSPLHF
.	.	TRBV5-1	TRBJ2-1	TGCGCCAGCAGCTTGGCCTCCCTAGCACGCAATGAGCAGTTCTTC	CASSLASLARNEQFF
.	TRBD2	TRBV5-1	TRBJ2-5	TGCGCCAGCAGACAGACTAGCGGGGGGCCCGCCGGGACCCAGTACTTC	CASRQTSGGPAGTQYF
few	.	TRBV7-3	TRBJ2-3	TGTGCCAGCAGCTTAATGGGGGGCGCAGATACGCAGTATTTT	CASSLMGGADTQYF
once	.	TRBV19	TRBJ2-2	TGTGCCAGTAGTATCGGCTGGGGGAACACCGGGGAGCTGTTTTTT	CASSIGWGNTGELFF
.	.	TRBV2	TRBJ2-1	TGTGCCAGCAGCCGGGACGACAATGAGCAGTTCTTC	CASSRDDNEQFF
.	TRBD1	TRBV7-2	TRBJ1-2	TGTGCCAGCAGCTTAGGACAGGGAGATGGCTACACCTTC	CASSLGQGDGYTF
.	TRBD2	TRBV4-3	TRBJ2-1	TGCGCCAGCAGCCAAGAACTAGCGGGGGTAGGTGAGCAGTTCTTC	CASSQELAGVGEQFF
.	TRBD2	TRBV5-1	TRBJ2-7	TGCGCCAGCAGCACGGGACTAGCGGGGCCTCGGGTAGAGCAGTACTTC	CASSTGLAGPRVEQYF
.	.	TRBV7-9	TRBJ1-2	TGTGCCAGCAGCTTAGATGCGCACAGCTATGGCTACACCTTC	CASSLDAHSYGYTF
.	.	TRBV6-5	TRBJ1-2	TGTGCCAGCAGTACCCCCCGGGCGCCGAACTATGGCTACACCTTC	CASSTPRAPNYGYTF
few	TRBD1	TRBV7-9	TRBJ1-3	TGTGCCAGCAGCTTCCCCAGGGGGACCCCCGGAAACACCATATATTTT	CASSFPRGTPGNTIYF
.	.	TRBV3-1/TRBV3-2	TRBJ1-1	TGTGCCAGCAGCCAACCGAAACAGGGACCTGAAGCTTTCTTT	CASSQPKQGPEAFF
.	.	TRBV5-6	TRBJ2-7	TGTGCCAGCAGCCGGCTGGGGGGGCAGTACTTC	CASSRLGGQYF
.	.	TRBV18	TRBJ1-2	TGTGCCAGCTCACCACCGACCAGGGACGGCTACACCTTC	CASSPPTRDGYTF
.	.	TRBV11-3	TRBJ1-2	TGTGCCAGCCTCCGGACTTACTCAGCTAACTATGGCTACACCTTC	CASLRTYSANYGYTF
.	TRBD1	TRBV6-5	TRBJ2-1	TGTGCCAGCAGCAGAGACAGGGGCGGCTACAATGAGCAGTTCTTC	CASSRDRGGYNEQFF
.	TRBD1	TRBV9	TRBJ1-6	TGTGCCAGCAGCGCGCACCGGGACAGACATGTTTCACCCCTCCACTTT	CASSAHRDRHVSPLHF
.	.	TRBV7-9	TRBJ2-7	TGTGCCAGCAGCTCAAACAGGGGAGGCACCTACGAGCAGTACTTC	CASSSNRGGTYEQYF
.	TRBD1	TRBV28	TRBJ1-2	TGTGCCACCCTACCCGGACAGGGTCATGGCTACACCTTC	CATLPGQGHGYTF
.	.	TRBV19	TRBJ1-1	TGTGCCAGTAGGCCGTCTGGCACTGAAGCTTTCTTT	CASRPSGTEAFF
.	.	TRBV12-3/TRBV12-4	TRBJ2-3	TGTGCCAGCAGACTTACAGATACGCAGTATTTT	CASRLTDTQYF
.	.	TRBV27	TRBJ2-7	TGTGCCAGCAGTTTGATGGGCGGGCTCTTCTACGAGCAGTACTTC	CASSLMGGLFYEQYF
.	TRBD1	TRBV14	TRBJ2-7	TGTGCCAGCAGCCAAGATGGGTGGACAGGGGTATGGGAGCAGTACTTC	CASSQDGWTGVWEQYF
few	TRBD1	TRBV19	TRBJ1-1	TGTGCCAGTAGTATAGAGGGACAGGGAAACACTGAAGCTTTCTTT	CASSIEGQGNTEAFF
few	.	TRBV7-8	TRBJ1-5	TGTGCCAGCAGCCCACAGAGGGTCAATCAGCCCCAGCATTTT	CASSPQRVNQPQHF
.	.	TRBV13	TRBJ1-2	TGTGCCAGCAGCTTCGGGTCGGGCTATGGCTACACCTTC	CASSFGSGYGYTF
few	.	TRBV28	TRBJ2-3	TGTGCCAGCAGTCCCCGGGGGCTCGGTACAGATACGCAGTATTTT	CASSPRGLGTDTQYF
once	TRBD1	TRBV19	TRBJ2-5	TGTGCCAGTAGTATACCTCGGGACAGGGGAGGGGAGACCCAGTACTTC	CASSIPRDRGGETQYF
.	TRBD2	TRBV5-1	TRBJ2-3	TGCGCCAGCAGTTTGACTAGCGGAGAGACAGATACGCAGTATTTT	CASSLTSGETDTQYF
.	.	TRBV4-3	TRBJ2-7	TGCGCCAGCAGCCTCCTCTTACTTCCCAATTACGAGCAGTACTTC	CASSLLLLPNYEQYF
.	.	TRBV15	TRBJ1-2	TGTGCCACCGCAGTGAGGGGCCTGGGCTACACCTTC	CATAVRGLGYTF
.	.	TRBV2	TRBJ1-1	TGTGCCAGCAGCGGTCTCTTGCGGGAAGCAAGGTTTGAAGCTTTCTTT	CASSGLLREARFEAFF
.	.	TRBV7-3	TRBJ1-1	TGTGCCAGCAGCCCCGGGAGATACACTGAAGCTTTCTTT	CASSPGRYTEAFF
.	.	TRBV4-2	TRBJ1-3	TGTGCCAGCAGCCAAGAAAGCAGGGTGGGAAACACCATATATTTT	CASSQESRVGNTIYF
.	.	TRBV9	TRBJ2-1	TGTGCCAGCAGCCCTCGGACCCGCGGGTCCTACAATGAGCAGTTCTTC	CASSPRTRGSYNEQFF
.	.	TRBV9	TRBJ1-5	TGTGCCAGCAGCGCGACCGGGGACTTCAATCAGCCCCAGCATTTT	CASSATGDFNQPQHF
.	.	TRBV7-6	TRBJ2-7	TGTGCCAGCAGCCCGGGCTCCTACGAGCAGTACTTC	CASSPGSYEQYF
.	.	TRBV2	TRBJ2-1	TGTGCCAGTGACAACAATGAGCAGTTCTTC	CASDNNEQFF
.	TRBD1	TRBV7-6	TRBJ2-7	TGTGCCAGCAGCTTATACCTGGGTGATCGACAGGGTGGGCAGTACTTC	CASSLYLGDRQGGQYF
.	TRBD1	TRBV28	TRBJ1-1	TGTGCCAGCAGTCGGGACAGCGGCGAGGCTTTCTTT	CASSRDSGEAFF
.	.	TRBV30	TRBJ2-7	TGTGCCTGGAATTTGGAGGGTCTGGGCGAGCAGTACTTC	CAWNLEGLGEQYF
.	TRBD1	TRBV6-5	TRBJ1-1	TGTGCCAGCAGCCCCGGGACAGGGACTGAAGCTTTCTTT	CASSPGTGTEAFF
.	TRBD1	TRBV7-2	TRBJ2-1	TGTGCCAGCAGCCTTTCGACAGGGTACTACAATGAGCAGTTCTTC	CASSLSTGYYNEQFF
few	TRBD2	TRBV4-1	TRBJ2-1	TGCGCCAGCAGCCTCACTCAGACTAGCGGGACCTACAATGAGCAGTTCTTC	CASSLTQTSGTYNEQFF
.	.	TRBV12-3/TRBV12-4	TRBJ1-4	TGTGCCAGCAGAGACGGGAATGAAAAACTGTTTTTT	CASRDGNEKLFF
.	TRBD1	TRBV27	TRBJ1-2	TGTGCCAGCAGCTCAGGGGGGGCTGGTCGGTACTATGGCTACACCTTC	CASSSGGAGRYYGYTF
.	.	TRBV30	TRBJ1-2	TGTGCCTGGAGCATGACCGGGGGATTTGGCGGCTACACCTTC	CAWSMTGGFGGYTF
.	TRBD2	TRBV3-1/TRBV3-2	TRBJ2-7	TGTGCCAGCAGCACCCCTCGGGGAGGGAAGGACTTC	CASSTPRGGKDF
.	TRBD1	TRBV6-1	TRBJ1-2	TGTGCCAGCAGTCCAGGGACAGCCAATGGCTACACCTTC	CASSPGTANGYTF
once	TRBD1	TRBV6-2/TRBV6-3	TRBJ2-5	TGTGCCAGCAGCGGGACAGGGGCCGCGCAAGAGACCCAGTACTTC	CASSGTGAAQETQYF